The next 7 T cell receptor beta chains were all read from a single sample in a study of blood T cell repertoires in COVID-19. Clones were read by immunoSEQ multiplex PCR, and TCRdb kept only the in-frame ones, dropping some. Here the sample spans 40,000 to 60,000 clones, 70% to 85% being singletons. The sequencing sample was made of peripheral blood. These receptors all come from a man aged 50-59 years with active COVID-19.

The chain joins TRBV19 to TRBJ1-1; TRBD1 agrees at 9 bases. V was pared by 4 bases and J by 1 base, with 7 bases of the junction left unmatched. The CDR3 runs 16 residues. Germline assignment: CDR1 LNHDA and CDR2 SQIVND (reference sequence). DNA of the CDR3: TGTGCCAGTAGTACAACAGGGGGCGCCGGGAACACTGAAGCTTTCTTT. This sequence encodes CASSTTGGAGNTEAFF. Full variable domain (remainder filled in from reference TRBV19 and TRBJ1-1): DGGITQSPKYLFRKEGQNVTLSCEQNLNHDAMYWYRQDPGQGLRLIYYSQIVNDFQKGDIAEGYSVSREKKESFPLTVTSAQKNPTAFYLCASSTTGGAGNTEAFFGQGTRLTVV.

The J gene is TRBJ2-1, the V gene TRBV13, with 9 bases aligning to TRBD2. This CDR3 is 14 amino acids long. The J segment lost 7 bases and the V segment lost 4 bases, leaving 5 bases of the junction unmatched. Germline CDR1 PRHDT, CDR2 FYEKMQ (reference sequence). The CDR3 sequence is CASSSGLARNEQFF. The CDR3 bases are TGTGCCAGCAGCTCAGGACTAGCGCGAAATGAGCAGTTCTTC.

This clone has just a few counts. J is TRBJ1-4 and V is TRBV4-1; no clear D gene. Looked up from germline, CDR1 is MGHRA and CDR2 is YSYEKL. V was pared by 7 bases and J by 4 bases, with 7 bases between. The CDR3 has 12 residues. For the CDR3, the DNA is TGCGCCAGCAATGCCGGTAATGAAAAACTGTTTTTT. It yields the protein CASNAGNEKLFF.

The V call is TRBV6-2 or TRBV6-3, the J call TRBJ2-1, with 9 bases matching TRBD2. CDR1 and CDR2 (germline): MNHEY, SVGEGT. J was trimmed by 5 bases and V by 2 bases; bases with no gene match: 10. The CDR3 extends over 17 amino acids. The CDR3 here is CASSYPRRGGFHNEQFF. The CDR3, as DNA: TGTGCCAGCAGTTACCCCAGGCGGGGGGGCTTCCACAATGAGCAGTTCTTC.

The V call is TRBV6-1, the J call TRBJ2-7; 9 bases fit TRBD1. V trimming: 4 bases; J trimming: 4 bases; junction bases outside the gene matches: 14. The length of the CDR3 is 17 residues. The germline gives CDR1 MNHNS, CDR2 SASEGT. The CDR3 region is CASSVSAGTGFDYEQYF. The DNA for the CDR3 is TGTGCCAGCAGTGTGAGTGCCGGGACAGGGTTTGATTACGAGCAGTACTTC.

The CDR3 protein is CAGGGGFEQYF. DNA for the CDR3: TGTGCCGGAGGAGGAGGGTTCGAGCAGTACTTC. The chain links TRBV2 to TRBJ2-7; a possible D gene is TRBD2 (6 bases). Germline values: CDR1 SNHLY, CDR2 FYNNEI. V was clipped by 11 bases and J by 6 bases, with 14 bases between them. This CDR3 region has 11 residues. The whole variable domain, filled in from reference TRBV2 and TRBJ2-7, reads EPEVTQTPSHQVTQMGQEVILRCVPISNHLYFYWYRQILGQKVEFLVSFYNNEISEKSEIFDDQFSVERPDGSNFTLKIRSTKLEDSAMYFCAGGGGFEQYFGPGTRLTVT.

The CDR3 loop is CASSQYPYGGSNTEAFF. CDR3 in DNA: TGTGCCAGTAGTCAATATCCTTATGGGGGGAGTAACACTGAAGCTTTCTTT. The rearrangement links TRBV19 to TRBJ1-1, with a weak D call TRBD1 (5 bases). The CDR3 runs 17 residues. V lost 5 bases to trimming and J lost 2 bases, with 21 bases between them. Germline loops: CDR1 LNHDA, CDR2 SQIVND (reference sequence).